Each of the 32 T cell receptor beta chains below was sequenced from the same sample in a study of blood T cell repertoires in COVID-19. Using immunoSEQ multiplex PCR, the repertoire was profiled, and TCRdb retains in-frame clones only, with some absent. Among 200,000 to 300,000 clones listed, 80% to 90% were seen once. Sequencing was done on a sample of PBMCs or T cells enriched from blood (not recorded which). Receptor source: a woman between 40 and 50 years old who had been exposed to COVID-19.

This clone was observed once. The chain joins TRBV6-1 to TRBJ1-5, with D possibly matching TRBD1 (5 bases). Germline CDR1 is MNHNS and CDR2 is SASEGT. The CDR3 is 15 residues long. V was clipped by 1 base and J by 10 bases, with 17 bases between them. CDR3 protein: CASSEDRGVHRPQHF. As DNA, the CDR3 is TGTGCCAGCAGTGAAGATCGGGGGGTTCATCGTCCCCAGCATTTT.

The CDR3 is CASSRLAGGPDNEQFF. CDR3 sequence (DNA): TGTGCCAGCAGCCGGCTCGCGGGGGGACCTGACAATGAGCAGTTCTTC. The chain carries TRBV7-3 and TRBJ2-1; 8 positions agree with TRBD2. Trimming took 5 bases from V and 5 from J; bases not matched to a gene: 11. Germline V CDR1 and CDR2: SGHTA, FQGTGA. This CDR3 region has 16 residues.

This rearrangement joins TRBV27 to TRBJ1-3; D ambiguous. The CDR3 spans 12 residues. V was shortened by 8 bases and J by 4 bases, with 9 bases between the two germline ends. The germline gives CDR1 MNHEY, CDR2 SMNVEV (reference sequence). The CDR3 loop reads CASGRLGNTIYF. The CDR3 region has the DNA TGTGCCAGCGGCAGACTAGGAAACACCATATATTTT.

J is TRBJ1-3 and V is TRBV10-3; D uncertain. Trimming cost V 8 bases and J 0 bases, with 8 bases left between them. Looked up from germline, CDR1 is ENHRY and CDR2 is SYGVKD. This CDR3 contains 13 residues. CDR3: CAIQNNSGNTIYF. DNA of the CDR3: TGTGCCATCCAGAACAACTCTGGAAACACCATATATTTT.

This rearrangement joins TRBV3-1 (or the pseudogene TRBV3-2) to TRBJ2-7, with a possible D match to TRBD1 (5 bases). The CDR3 sequence is 14 residues long. V was cut by 8 bases and J by 0 bases, with 14 bases left in between. Germline CDR1 reads LGHDT; CDR2 reads YNNKEL (reference sequence). The CDR3 spells CASWGGARSYEQYV. CDR3 nucleotide sequence: TGTGCCAGCTGGGGTGGGGCGCGCTCCTACGAGCAGTACGTC.

A word on this clone: Germline is not matched at one junction end, which may reflect a read error. At the DNA level, this CDR3 is encoded by other sequences in the same sample as well. The rearrangement uses TRBV5-1 and TRBJ2-3, with 7 bases lining up with TRBD2. Germline V lookup: CDR1 SGHRS, CDR2 YFSETQ. This CDR3 contains 15 residues. The CDR3 DNA follows: TGTGCCAGCAGCCTCGCTAGCGGACTCACAGATACGCAGTATTTT. This gives the protein CASSLASGLTDTQYF.

V usage is TRBV5-1 and J usage is TRBJ2-5; TRBD2 is a possible D gene (6 bases). Between the trimmed V and J ends, which lost 4 bases and 1 base, there was a span of 17 bases. Germline V gene data show CDR1 as SGHRS and CDR2 as YFSETQ. The CDR3 contains 16 residues. CDR3 bases: TGCGCCAGCAGCACAGGAGGGCTTGGGGGCCAAGAGACCCAGTACTTC. The encoded protein is CASSTGGLGGQETQYF.

This clone was counted a single time. The rearrangement links TRBV4-2 to TRBJ2-6; no firm D call. The V end lost 0 bases, the J end lost 4 bases, and 13 bases lay between the germline ends. From germline, CDR1 is LGHNA and CDR2 YNFKEQ. The CDR3 covers 17 residues. CDR3 in DNA: TGTGCCAGCAGCCAAGAGGCTCAGAGGATGGGGGCCAACGTCCTGACTTTC. It is translated as CASSQEAQRMGANVLTF.

The chain couples TRBV2 to TRBJ1-2; TRBD1 matches at 8 bases. This CDR3 spans 14 amino acids. Germline CDR1 reads SNHLY; CDR2 reads FYNNEI. V trimming: 10 bases; J trimming: 6 bases; junction bases outside the gene matches: 13. DNA of the CDR3: TGTGCCATCTTCACCGGGACAGGAAGGGATGGCTACACCTTC. Protein sequence: CAIFTGTGRDGYTF.

This clone was seen once. This sequence joins TRBV15 and TRBJ1-5; D perhaps matches TRBD1 (6 bases). Germline values: CDR1 LNHNV, CDR2 YYDKDF (reference sequence). The V end was cut by 3 bases, the J end by 4 bases, with 13 bases between. The CDR3 loop spans 15 amino acids. The CDR3 here is CATSSLRGLNQPQHF. In nucleotides, the CDR3 is TGTGCCACCAGCAGCCTCAGGGGACTAAATCAGCCCCAGCATTTT.

The chain links TRBV28 to TRBJ1-2; 8 bases are shared with TRBD1. With V trimmed by 6 bases and J by 2 bases, 8 bases remained unmatched. CDR3 size: 15 residues. Per the germline V gene, CDR1 is MDHEN and CDR2 is SYDVKM. CDR3 sequence reads: CASSPGTGPNYGYTF. The CDR3 DNA reads TGTGCCAGCAGCCCAGGGACAGGACCAAACTATGGCTACACCTTC.

This chain connects TRBV4-2 to TRBJ1-6; the match to TRBD1 covers 9 bases. The CDR3 is 17 residues long. V trimming: 2 bases; J trimming: 7 bases; junction bases outside the gene matches: 9. Looked up from germline, CDR1 is LGHNA and CDR2 is YNFKEQ. The CDR3 reads CASSQLLRGQGNSPLHF. The CDR3 nucleotides read TGTGCCAGCAGCCAATTGCTGCGGGGACAGGGAAATTCACCCCTCCACTTT.

The V call is TRBV28, the J call TRBJ2-3, with TRBD2 matching over 10 bases. This CDR3 region has 16 residues. Germline loops: CDR1 MDHEN, CDR2 SYDVKM. With V trimmed by 4 bases and J by 3 bases, 7 bases remained unmatched. The CDR3, as DNA: TGTGCCAGCAGTTCCGGACTAGCGGCGGATACAGATACGCAGTATTTT. Amino acid sequence: CASSSGLAADTDTQYF. Filled out from reference TRBV28 and TRBJ2-3, the complete variable domain reads DVKVTQSSRYLVKRTGEKVFLECVQDMDHENMFWYRQDPGLGLRLIYFSYDVKMKEKGDIPEGYSVSREKKERFSLILESASTNQTSMYLCASSSGLAADTDTQYFGPGTRLTVL.

This chain links TRBV3-1 (or the pseudogene TRBV3-2) with TRBJ1-3; tentatively, D is TRBD1 (6 bases). Trimming shortened V by 1 base and J by 9 bases, and 16 bases separated the two germline ends. This CDR3 has 15 amino acids. Germline lookup yields CDR1 LGHDT and CDR2 YNNKEL (reference sequence). CDR3 amino acids: CASSQGQANGATIYF. For the CDR3, the DNA is TGTGCCAGCAGCCAAGGACAGGCGAACGGAGCCACCATATATTTT.

This chain connects TRBV4-1 to TRBJ1-5; unclear D gene. The germline V gene has CDR1 MGHRA and CDR2 YSYEKL. Trimming took off 1 base at V and 6 bases at J, with 13 bases between the two ends. The CDR3 spans 15 residues. CDR3 nucleotides: TGCGCCAGCAGCCAAGCGAACTTGGAGGTTCAGCCCCAGCATTTT. This sequence encodes CASSQANLEVQPQHF.

This chain connects TRBV5-4 to TRBJ1-4; D uncertain. Germline loops: CDR1 SGHNT, CDR2 YYREEE (reference sequence). V was trimmed by 0 bases and J by 3 bases, leaving 6 bases between them. The CDR3 has 14 amino acids. The CDR3 protein is CASSLAVANEKLFF. In DNA form, the CDR3 reads TGTGCCAGCAGCTTGGCGGTAGCTAATGAAAAACTGTTTTTT.

The J gene is TRBJ1-2, the V gene TRBV25-1; no clear D gene. The germline V gene encodes CDR1 MGHDK and CDR2 SYGVNS. V was pared by 1 base and J by 3 bases, with 9 bases between. This CDR3 comprises 14 residues. CDR3 region: CASSESVAHYGYTF. The CDR3 nucleotides are TGTGCCAGCAGTGAATCAGTAGCCCACTATGGCTACACCTTC.

The chain couples TRBV28 to TRBJ1-6; D is unresolved. The CDR3 sequence is 14 residues long. The V end lost 1 base, the J end lost 8 bases, and 9 bases lay between the germline ends. Germline CDR1 and CDR2: MDHEN and SYDVKM. CDR3 loop: CASSLSGVHSPLHF. Here the CDR3 DNA reads TGTGCCAGCAGTTTATCCGGGGTACATTCACCCCTCCACTTT.

The V and J genes are TRBV18 and TRBJ1-6; 9 nucleotides match TRBD1. From germline, CDR1 is KGHSH and CDR2 LQKENI. After removal of 9 bases from V and 8 bases from J, the junction contained 14 bases not matched to a gene. The CDR3 runs to 16 residues. This CDR3 is CASSNLQGADDSPLHF. The DNA for the CDR3 is TGTGCCAGTTCAAACTTACAGGGGGCGGACGATTCACCCCTCCACTTT.

The chain is built from TRBV19 and TRBJ2-2; D call uncertain. The V end lost 7 bases, the J end lost 8 bases, and 8 bases lay between the germline ends. The CDR3 totals 11 residues. CDR1 and CDR2 (germline): LNHDA, SQIVND (reference sequence). Written as DNA, the CDR3 is TGTGCCAGTATGCGTTTGGGGGAGCTGTTTTTT. This translates into CASMRLGELFF.

A single count supports this clone. The chain has TRBV18 and TRBJ2-2, with D maybe TRBD1 (5 bases). With 6 bases removed from V and 0 bases from J, the gap between germline ends came to 14 bases. CDR3 length: 16 residues. Germline V gene data show CDR1 as KGHSH and CDR2 as LQKENI. CDR3 in DNA: TGTGCCAGCTCGCTCCAGGGTGATACGAACACCGGGGAGCTGTTTTTT. This sequence encodes CASSLQGDTNTGELFF.

This clone was seen many times. This chain connects TRBV2 to TRBJ1-2; no clear D gene. This CDR3 region has 13 residues. The germline CDR1 and CDR2 sequences are SNHLY and FYNNEI. Trimming removed 6 bases at V and 4 bases at J, with 12 bases between. CDR3 sequence: CASRNTVGYGYTF. The CDR3 DNA follows: TGTGCCAGCAGAAACACAGTGGGCTATGGCTACACCTTC. Based on the CDR3 plus reference TRBV2 and TRBJ1-2, the full variable domain is EPEVTQTPSHQVTQMGQEVILRCVPISNHLYFYWYRQILGQKVEFLVSFYNNEISEKSEIFDDQFSVERPDGSNFTLKIRSTKLEDSAMYFCASRNTVGYGYTFGSGTRLTVV.

This clone was detected only once. The chain has TRBV11-3 and TRBJ2-1; TRBD2 is a possible D gene (6 bases). Trimming cost V 0 bases and J 9 bases, with 9 bases left between them. CDR3 length equals 13 residues. Germline V CDR1 and CDR2: SGHNT, YENEEA. For the CDR3, the DNA is TGTGCCAGCAGCTTAGAACTAGCCGTTGAGCAGTTCTTC. Protein product: CASSLELAVEQFF.

The chain combines TRBV4-3 with TRBJ2-7; D is undetermined. This CDR3 is built from 13 residues. The germline CDR1 and CDR2 sequences are LGHNA and YSLEER. The V and J ends lost 0 bases and 6 bases respectively, with 9 bases between them. CDR3 protein: CASSQDSGSEQYF. In nucleotides, the CDR3 is TGCGCCAGCAGCCAAGATTCAGGTAGCGAGCAGTACTTC.

The V call is TRBV7-9, the J call TRBJ2-5, with D maybe TRBD1 (6 bases). CDR3 length: 13 residues. Germline V lookup: CDR1 SEHNR, CDR2 FQNEAQ (reference sequence). V lost 6 bases and J 13 bases, leaving 21 bases between the germline ends. CDR3 sequence: CASRLQGHPLRYF. The CDR3 coding sequence is TGTGCCAGCAGGCTACAGGGTCACCCTTTACGGTACTTC.

This clone was seen a single time. The V and J genes are TRBV4-1 and TRBJ2-1; D may be TRBD2 (6 bases). V shed 5 bases and J shed 12 bases, with 20 bases lying between them. CDR3 size: 14 residues. Per germline, CDR1 MGHRA and CDR2 YSYEKL. The CDR3 region has the DNA TGCGCCAGCAGCTTGCATGAGAGGACTATGGTGCAGTTCTTC. This translates into CASSLHERTMVQFF.

CDR3 residues: CASSQGRVGRTNSPLHF. In nucleotides, the CDR3 is TGCGCCAGCAGCCAAGGGCGGGTTGGCAGGACTAATTCACCCCTCCACTTT. This chain joins TRBV4-1 and TRBJ1-6; D remains ambiguous. The V end was cut by 1 base, the J end by 6 bases, with 16 bases between. The CDR3 contains 17 residues. Germline values: CDR1 MGHRA, CDR2 YSYEKL.

This sequence joins TRBV19 and TRBJ1-2, with D uncertain. The germline V gene encodes CDR1 LNHDA and CDR2 SQIVND (reference sequence). V was trimmed by 3 bases and J by 4 bases, leaving 12 bases between them. The CDR3 has 14 residues. In DNA form, the CDR3 reads TGTGCCAGTAGTATCCAAACAGAGTTCTATGGCTACACCTTC. It is translated as CASSIQTEFYGYTF.

V is TRBV6-5 and J is TRBJ1-6; no clear D gene. V was cut by 2 bases and J by 9 bases, with 14 bases left in between. Germline V gene sequence: CDR1 MNHEY, CDR2 SVGAGI. The CDR3 is 15 amino acids. As DNA, the CDR3 is TGTGCCAGCAGTTACGGTGTTAGGAGTCCTTCACCCCTCCACTTT. Translating gives CASSYGVRSPSPLHF.

V gene TRBV5-4 combines with J gene TRBJ1-2; TRBD1 matches 8 bases. The CDR3 consists of 14 residues. Trimming took 2 bases from V and 10 from J; bases not matched to a gene: 10. Looked up from germline, CDR1 is SGHNT and CDR2 is YYREEE (reference sequence). CDR3 coding DNA: TGTGCCAGCAGCTTTCAGGGGGCGCCTGCAATCTACACCTTC. As protein: CASSFQGAPAIYTF.

The chain couples TRBV6-5 to TRBJ2-7, with TRBD1 matching over 9 bases. After removal of 7 bases from V and 3 bases from J, the junction contained 10 bases not matched to a gene. Germline lookup yields CDR1 MNHEY and CDR2 SVGAGI. The CDR3 is 15 amino acids. CDR3 DNA: TGTGCCAGCACCAGCCAAGGACAGGGGTACTACGAGCAGTACTTC. Its protein is CASTSQGQGYYEQYF.

The chain has TRBV3-1 (or the pseudogene TRBV3-2) and TRBJ2-7; 9 bases align to TRBD2. Germline V gene lookup returns CDR1 LGHDT and CDR2 YNNKEL (reference sequence). Trimming at V came to 1 base and at J to 1 base, leaving 5 bases not matched to a gene. This CDR3 has 16 residues. CDR3 amino acids: CASSQVASGVSYEQYF. The CDR3, as DNA: TGTGCCAGCAGCCAAGTAGCTAGCGGGGTTTCCTACGAGCAGTACTTC.